Presented here are 29 T cell receptor beta chains from one specimen sequenced in a study of T cell repertoires in cytomegalovirus infection. A single record per CDR3 protein comes from TCRdb applying MiXCR to the reads. The sample carries hundreds of thousands of distinct CDR3 sequences, under 35% recorded once. Antigens of these TCRs are unknown. Sequencing was performed on cultured PBMCs, taken from culture after CMV antigen stimulation. The origin of the receptors is a human donor in good health (CMV status not recorded). Some clones in this sample may be carry-over from other donors' samples.

This chain uses TRBV10-3 with TRBJ2-2, with D possibly being TRBD1 (6 bases). The CDR3 loop spans 14 amino acids. Germline lookup yields CDR1 ENHRY and CDR2 SYGVKD. The germline V and J ends were trimmed by 5 bases and 5 bases, with 12 bases remaining between them. The CDR3 DNA reads TGTGCCATCAGTAGGACAGAATCAACCGGGGAGCTGTTTTTT. Residues: CAISRTESTGELFF.

This clonotype was detected a few times. CDR3 coding DNA: TGTGCCAGCAGCCAAGCCGAGCTAGCGGGGGGGCGTGAGCAGTTCTTC. It encodes CASSQAELAGGREQFF. The rearrangement uses TRBV3-1 and TRBJ2-1, with 12 bases fitting TRBD2. The germline CDR1 and CDR2 sequences are LGHDT and YNNKEL (reference sequence). The junction had 7 bases not matched to a gene; V was cut back by 1 base and J by 9 bases. This CDR3 region has 16 residues.

The sample holds many counts of this clonotype. The genes are TRBV7-2 and TRBJ1-5; perhaps TRBD1 as D (6 bases). The germline V gene encodes CDR1 SGHTA and CDR2 FQGNSA. V was cut by 1 base and J by 4 bases, with 11 bases left in between. The CDR3 totals 15 residues. CDR3 sequence reads: CASSLGGTQNQPQHF. CDR3 in DNA: TGTGCCAGCAGCTTAGGGGGGACACAGAATCAGCCCCAGCATTTT.

This clonotype came up a few times. V gene TRBV7-3 combines with J gene TRBJ2-5; 12 bases are a match to TRBD2. Trimming at V came to 5 bases and at J to 5 bases, leaving 6 bases not matched to a gene. Germline CDR1 and CDR2: SGHTA and FQGTGA. The CDR3 is 15 residues long. CDR3 coding DNA: TGTGCCAGCAGCCTGACTAGCGGGAGAATGGAGACCCAGTACTTC. It codes for CASSLTSGRMETQYF.

This clonotype occurred a few times. The V and J genes are TRBV10-2 and TRBJ2-7, with 8 bases that match TRBD2. Per germline, CDR1 WSHSY and CDR2 SAAADI. With V trimmed by 2 bases and J by 3 bases, 9 bases remained unmatched. The CDR3 runs to 16 residues. In DNA, the CDR3 is TGCGCCAGCAGTGAGCTCCCCGGGACTAGATTCTACGAGCAGTACTTC. Its protein is CASSELPGTRFYEQYF.

This sequence joins TRBV4-2 and TRBJ1-1; the match to TRBD1 covers 8 bases. Trimming cost V 1 base and J 4 bases; bases outside gene matches: 5. CDR3 size: 15 residues. Germline V gene data show CDR1 as LGHNA and CDR2 as YNFKEQ. In nucleotides, the CDR3 is TGTGCCAGCAGCCAAGCCGGACAGGGTGCCACTGAAGCTTTCTTT. Translating gives CASSQAGQGATEAFF.

This chain uses TRBV11-2 with TRBJ2-1, with D maybe TRBD2 (5 bases). The CDR3 runs 15 residues. V was clipped by 0 bases and J by 4 bases, with 10 bases between them. CDR1 and CDR2 (germline): SGHAT, FQNNGV. CDR3 sequence (DNA): TGTGCCAGCAGCTTAGAAACGGGATTGTACAATGAGCAGTTCTTC. Translated: CASSLETGLYNEQFF.

V usage is TRBV4-1 and J usage is TRBJ1-6; D possibly corresponds to TRBD1 (6 bases). V dropped 2 bases and J dropped 8 bases, with 13 bases sitting between them. The CDR3 has 15 residues. Looked up from germline, CDR1 is MGHRA and CDR2 is YSYEKL. The CDR3 here is CASSQRLQGDSPLHF. CDR3 bases: TGCGCCAGCAGCCAACGGTTACAGGGTGATTCACCCCTCCACTTT.

The table lists this clonotype with many counts. The rearrangement joins TRBV7-2 to TRBJ2-1; the match to TRBD2 covers 10 bases. Unmatched junction bases numbered 5, after V lost 5 bases and J lost 4 bases. Per the germline V gene, CDR1 is SGHTA and CDR2 is FQGNSA. The CDR3 spans 15 residues. The CDR3 spells CASSRGLAAYNEQFF. CDR3 DNA: TGTGCCAGCAGCCGCGGACTAGCGGCTTACAATGAGCAGTTCTTC.

This sequence joins TRBV7-3 and TRBJ2-3; the D is unclear. From germline, CDR1 is SGHTA and CDR2 FQGTGA. Trimming removed 6 bases at V and 2 bases at J, with 9 bases between. The CDR3 has 13 residues. CDR3 loop: CASSPGPTDTQYF. The CDR3 region has the DNA TGTGCCAGCAGTCCCGGACCCACAGATACGCAGTATTTT.

The rearrangement links TRBV29-1 to TRBJ2-1, with 10 bases identical to TRBD2. The CDR3 is 14 residues long. The V gene end was trimmed by 7 bases and the J gene end by 8 bases; junction bases not matched to a gene: 11. Germline values: CDR1 SQVTM, CDR2 ANQGSEA. CDR3 nucleotides: TGCAGCGCCCGCCCTAGCGGGAGTGAGGATGAGCAGTTCTTC. Its protein is CSARPSGSEDEQFF.

This rearrangement joins TRBV28 to TRBJ2-7, with D uncertain. Germline V CDR1 and CDR2: MDHEN, SYDVKM. The CDR3 is made up of 12 amino acids. Trimming left V 6 bases short and J 4 bases short, with 10 bases between. The CDR3 DNA reads TGTGCCAGCAGATCCCTGATTTACGAGCAGTACTTC. Amino acid sequence: CASRSLIYEQYF.

This clonotype was seen only a few times. The rearrangement links TRBV3-1 to TRBJ2-7; 9 positions match TRBD2. With 1 base clipped from V and 4 bases from J, the junction kept 5 bases outside the gene matches. CDR3 length: 15 amino acids. Looked up from germline, CDR1 is LGHDT and CDR2 is YNNKEL (reference sequence). CDR3 nucleotide sequence: TGTGCCAGCAGCCAAGCGACTAGCGGAACTTACGAGCAGTACTTC. This encodes CASSQATSGTYEQYF.

This clonotype was counted between two and nine times. An end of the junction differs from the germline gene, which may be a read error. The V and J genes are TRBV7-7 and TRBJ2-5, with D possibly being TRBD1 or TRBD2 (5 bases each). CDR1 is SSHAT, CDR2 FNYEAQ, per germline (reference sequence). The CDR3 loop spans 17 amino acids. CDR3 residues: CASSPSLGGPYQETQYF. The CDR3 bases are TGTGCTAGCAGCCCCTCTCTTGGGGGTCCCTACCAAGAGACCCAGTACTTC.

This sequence joins TRBV19 and TRBJ1-2, with D tentatively TRBD1 (6 bases). V lost 6 bases to trimming and J lost 3 bases, with 20 bases between them. The germline gives CDR1 LNHDA, CDR2 SQIVND (reference sequence). There are 16 residues in the CDR3. The CDR3 coding sequence is TGTGCCAGTAGAACAGGGTCGACTTCACCCCACTATGGCTACACCTTC. This gives the protein CASRTGSTSPHYGYTF.

This chain connects TRBV12-3 or TRBV12-4 to TRBJ2-3; 8 nucleotides match TRBD2. V lost 4 bases and J lost 4; bases outside the gene matches: 10. The CDR3 extends over 16 amino acids. The CDR3 DNA reads as TGTGCCAGCAGTTCCCTGGGCGGGGGGCCCGCAGATACGCAGTATTTT. Translating it yields CASSSLGGGPADTQYF.

The chain uses TRBV7-9 and TRBJ2-3; D unclear. Germline V CDR1 and CDR2: SEHNR, FQNEAQ (reference sequence). Trimming removed 7 bases at V and 4 bases at J, with 18 bases between. The CDR3 is 15 residues long. The CDR3 DNA reads TGTGCCAGCACCCTTCCGGCAGGAGACGCAGATACGCAGTATTTT. This encodes CASTLPAGDADTQYF. The full variable domain, rest sourced from reference TRBV7-9 and TRBJ2-3, is DTGVSQNPRHKITKRGQNVTFRCDPISEHNRLYWYRQTLGQGPEFLTYFQNEAQLEKSRLLSDRFSAERPKGSFSTLEIQRTEQGDSAMYLCASTLPAGDADTQYFGPGTRLTVL.

This clonotype showed up many times. This CDR3 is CASSSYRLEQFF. CDR3 DNA: TGTGCCAGCAGCTCTTATAGGCTTGAGCAGTTCTTC. V is TRBV7-2 and J is TRBJ2-1; no definite D call. CDR1 and CDR2 (germline): SGHTA, FQGNSA. This CDR3 is 12 amino acids long. Deletions cut 4 bases from V and 9 bases from J, with 10 bases between.

This clonotype turned up a few times. The gene calls are TRBV7-9 and TRBJ2-1; 10 nucleotides agree with TRBD2. The J segment lost 0 bases and the V segment lost 7 bases, leaving 6 bases of the junction unmatched. CDR3 length equals 16 residues. The germline CDR1 and CDR2 sequences are SEHNR and FQNEAQ (reference sequence). The CDR3 protein is CASTTIAGGSYNEQFF. CDR3 DNA: TGTGCCAGCACCACGATAGCGGGAGGCTCCTACAATGAGCAGTTCTTC. Together with reference TRBV7-9 and TRBJ2-1, the CDR3 gives the full variable domain: DTGVSQNPRHKITKRGQNVTFRCDPISEHNRLYWYRQTLGQGPEFLTYFQNEAQLEKSRLLSDRFSAERPKGSFSTLEIQRTEQGDSAMYLCASTTIAGGSYNEQFFGPGTRLTVL.

This chain joins TRBV11-2 and TRBJ1-1; D is possibly TRBD1 (5 bases). The germline V gene has CDR1 SGHAT and CDR2 FQNNGV. CDR3 length: 14 amino acids. Deletions cut 1 base from V and 5 bases from J, with 11 bases between. The CDR3 spells CASSLVGVMTEAFF. CDR3 in DNA: TGTGCCAGCAGCTTAGTGGGGGTTATGACTGAAGCTTTCTTT.

The chain recombines TRBV6-6 with TRBJ2-7; TRBD1 matches 10 bases. This CDR3 contains 14 residues. The V gene's germline CDR1 is MNHNY and CDR2 SVGAGI (reference sequence). J gave up 7 bases and V 5 bases, and 8 bases lay outside the gene matches. CDR3: CASSGQGVTREQYF. The CDR3 bases are TGTGCCAGCAGTGGACAGGGGGTAACGAGGGAGCAGTACTTC.

Only a few counts were recorded for this clonotype. The chain uses TRBV7-6 and TRBJ2-2, with a weak D call TRBD1 (6 bases). Germline CDR1 is SGHVS and CDR2 is FNYEAQ. This CDR3 has 16 residues. Deletions cut 5 bases from V and 0 bases from J, with 13 bases between. CDR3 nucleotide sequence: TGTGCCAGCAGCACCGCAGGGGAGACGAACACCGGGGAGCTGTTTTTT. This codes for CASSTAGETNTGELFF. Full variable domain (rest looked up from reference TRBV7-6 and TRBJ2-2): GAGVSQSPRYKVTKRGQDVALRCDPISGHVSLYWYRQALGQGPEFLTYFNYEAQQDKSGLPNDRFSAERPEGSISTLTIQRTEQRDSAMYRCASSTAGETNTGELFFGEGSRLTVL.

The rearrangement uses TRBV5-1 and TRBJ1-3, with 7 bases aligning to TRBD1. The CDR3 sequence is 13 residues long. CDR1 is SGHRS, CDR2 YFSETQ, per germline. V lost 8 bases and J lost 3; bases outside the gene matches: 5. CDR3 region: CASGTGVGNTIYF. CDR3 bases: TGCGCCAGTGGCACAGGGGTTGGAAACACCATATATTTT.

The sample holds many counts of this clonotype. The V call is TRBV7-8, the J call TRBJ1-3; D is uncertain. V lost 2 bases and J lost 0, with 11 bases in between. CDR3 length: 16 residues. Germline CDR1 and CDR2: SGHVS and FQNEAQ. In DNA form, the CDR3 reads TGTGCCAGCAGCTTAAACGAGGCTAGCTCTGGAAACACCATATATTTT. This codes for CASSLNEASSGNTIYF.

The table lists this clonotype with a few counts. The chain is built from TRBV7-2 and TRBJ1-5; a possible D gene is TRBD1 (6 bases). CDR3 length: 15 residues. V was cut by 7 bases and J by 2 bases, with 15 bases left in between. CDR1 SGHTA and CDR2 FQGNSA come from the germline V gene. In nucleotides, the CDR3 is TGTGCCAGCACCCTTGGGGGGGGCCGCAATCAGCCCCAGCATTTT. Residues: CASTLGGGRNQPQHF.

This clonotype came up a few times. This chain links TRBV18 with TRBJ2-7, with 10 bases matching TRBD1. V lost 3 bases and J lost 3; bases outside the gene matches: 5. Germline V gives CDR1 KGHSH, CDR2 LQKENI. This CDR3 is 15 amino acids long. CDR3 sequence: CASSPGQGGYYEQYF. DNA for the CDR3: TGTGCCAGCTCACCCGGACAGGGGGGGTACTACGAGCAGTACTTC.

The table lists this clonotype with a few counts. V usage is TRBV11-2 and J usage is TRBJ1-5; D possibly corresponds to TRBD1 (5 bases). The V and J ends lost 1 base and 4 bases respectively, with 14 bases between them. The germline V gene has CDR1 SGHAT and CDR2 FQNNGV. This CDR3 region has 16 residues. The CDR3 DNA is TGTGCCAGCAGCTTAGGGAGGGGACGGGGGAATCAGCCCCAGCATTTT. This encodes CASSLGRGRGNQPQHF.

This chain joins TRBV20-1 and TRBJ1-2; TRBD1 is a possible D gene (6 bases). The CDR3 consists of 15 residues. Germline values: CDR1 DFQATT, CDR2 SNEGSKA (reference sequence). Trimming stripped 3 bases from V and 0 bases from J, with 14 bases between. CDR3 sequence (DNA): TGCAGTGCTAGCCTAAGGACAGCCTCTAACTATGGCTACACCTTC. Its translation: CSASLRTASNYGYTF.

The gene calls are TRBV15 and TRBJ2-5; D assignment may be TRBD1 or TRBD2 (6 bases each). The germline V and J ends were trimmed by 5 bases and 5 bases, with 21 bases remaining between them. This CDR3 is built from 16 residues. Germline CDR1 LNHNV, CDR2 YYDKDF (reference sequence). In nucleotides, the CDR3 is TGTGCCACCAGCTCTCAGAGGGGGGACGGATCGGAGACCCAGTACTTC. It translates to CATSSQRGDGSETQYF.